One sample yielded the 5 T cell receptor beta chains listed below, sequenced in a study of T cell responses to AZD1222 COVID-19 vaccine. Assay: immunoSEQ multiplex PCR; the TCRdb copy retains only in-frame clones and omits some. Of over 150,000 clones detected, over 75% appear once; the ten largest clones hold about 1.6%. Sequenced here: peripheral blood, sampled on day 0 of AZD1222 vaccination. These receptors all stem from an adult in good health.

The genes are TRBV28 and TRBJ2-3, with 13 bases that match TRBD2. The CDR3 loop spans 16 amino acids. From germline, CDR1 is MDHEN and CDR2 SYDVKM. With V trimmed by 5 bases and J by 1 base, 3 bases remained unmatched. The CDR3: CASSTGTSGGTDTQYF. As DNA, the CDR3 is TGTGCCAGCAGTACTGGGACTAGCGGGGGCACAGATACGCAGTATTTT.

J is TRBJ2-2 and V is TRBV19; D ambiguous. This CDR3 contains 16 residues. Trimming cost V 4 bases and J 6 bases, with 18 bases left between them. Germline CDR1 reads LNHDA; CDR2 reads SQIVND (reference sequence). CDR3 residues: CASSKGVRQVPGELFF. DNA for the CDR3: TGTGCCAGTAGTAAAGGAGTCAGGCAGGTCCCCGGGGAGCTGTTTTTT.

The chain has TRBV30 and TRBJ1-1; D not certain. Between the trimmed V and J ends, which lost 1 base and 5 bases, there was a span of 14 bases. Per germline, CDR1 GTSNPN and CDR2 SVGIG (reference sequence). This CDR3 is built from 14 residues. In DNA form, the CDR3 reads TGTGCCTGGAGTGCCCTTTTTGGCGGGACTGAAGCTTTCTTT. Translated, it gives CAWSALFGGTEAFF.

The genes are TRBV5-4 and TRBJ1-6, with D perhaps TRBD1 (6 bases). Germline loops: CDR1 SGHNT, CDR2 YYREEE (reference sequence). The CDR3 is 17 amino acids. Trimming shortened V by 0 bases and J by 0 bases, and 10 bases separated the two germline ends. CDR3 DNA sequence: TGTGCCAGCAGCTTGGGGACAGAGAGCTCCTATAATTCACCCCTCCACTTT. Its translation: CASSLGTESSYNSPLHF.

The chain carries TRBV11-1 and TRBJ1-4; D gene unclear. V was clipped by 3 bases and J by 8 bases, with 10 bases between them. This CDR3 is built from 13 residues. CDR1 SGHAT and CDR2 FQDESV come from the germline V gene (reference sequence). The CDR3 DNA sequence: TGTGCCAGCAGCTTGCATCGGGAGGAAAAACTGTTTTTT. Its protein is CASSLHREEKLFF.